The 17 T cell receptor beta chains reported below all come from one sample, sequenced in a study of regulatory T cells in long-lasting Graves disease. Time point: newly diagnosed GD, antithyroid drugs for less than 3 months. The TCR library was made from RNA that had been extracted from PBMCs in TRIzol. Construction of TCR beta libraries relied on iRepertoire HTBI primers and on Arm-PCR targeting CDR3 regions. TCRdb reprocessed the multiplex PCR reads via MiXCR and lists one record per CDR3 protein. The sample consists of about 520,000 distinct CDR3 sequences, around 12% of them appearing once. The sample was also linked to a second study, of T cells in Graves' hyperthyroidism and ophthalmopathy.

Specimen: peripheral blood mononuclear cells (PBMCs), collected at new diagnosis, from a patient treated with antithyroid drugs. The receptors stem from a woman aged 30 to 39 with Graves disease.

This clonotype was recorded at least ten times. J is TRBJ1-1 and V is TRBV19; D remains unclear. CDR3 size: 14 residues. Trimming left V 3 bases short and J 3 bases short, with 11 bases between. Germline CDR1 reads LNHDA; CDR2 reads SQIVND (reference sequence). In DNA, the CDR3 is TGTGCCAGTAGTATCTTCTGGCGGCACACTGAAGCTTTCTTT. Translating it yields CASSIFWRHTEAFF. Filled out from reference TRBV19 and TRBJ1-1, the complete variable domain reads DGGITQSPKYLFRKEGQNVTLSCEQNLNHDAMYWYRQDPGQGLRLIYYSQIVNDFQKGDIAEGYSVSREKKESFPLTVTSAQKNPTAFYLCASSIFWRHTEAFFGQGTRLTVV.

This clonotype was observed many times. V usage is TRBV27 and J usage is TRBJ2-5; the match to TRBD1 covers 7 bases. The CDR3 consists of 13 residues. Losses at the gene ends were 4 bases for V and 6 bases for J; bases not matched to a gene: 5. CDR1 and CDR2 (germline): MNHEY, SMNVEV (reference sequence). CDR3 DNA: TGTGCCAGCAGTTCGACAGGGAGCAAGACCCAGTACTTC. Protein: CASSSTGSKTQYF.

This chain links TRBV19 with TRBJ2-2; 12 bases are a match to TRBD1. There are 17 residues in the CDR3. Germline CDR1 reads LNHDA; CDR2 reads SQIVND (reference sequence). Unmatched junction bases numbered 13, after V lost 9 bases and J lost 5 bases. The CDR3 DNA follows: TGTGCCAGCATCGATTGGGCGGGACAGGGGGCAACCGGGGAGCTGTTTTTT. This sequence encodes CASIDWAGQGATGELFF.

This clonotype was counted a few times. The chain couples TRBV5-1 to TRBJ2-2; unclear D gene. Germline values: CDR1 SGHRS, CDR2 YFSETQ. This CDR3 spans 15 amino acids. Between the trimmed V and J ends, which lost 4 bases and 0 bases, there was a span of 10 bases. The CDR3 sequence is CASSPTVPNTGELFF. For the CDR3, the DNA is TGCGCCAGCAGCCCTACGGTCCCGAACACCGGGGAGCTGTTTTTT.

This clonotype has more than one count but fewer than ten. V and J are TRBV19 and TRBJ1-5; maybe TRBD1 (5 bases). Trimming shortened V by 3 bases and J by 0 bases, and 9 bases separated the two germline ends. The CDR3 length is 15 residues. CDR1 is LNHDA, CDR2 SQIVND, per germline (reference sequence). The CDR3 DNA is TGTGCCAGTAGTATTGGGGGTGATAGCAATCAGCCCCAGCATTTT. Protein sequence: CASSIGGDSNQPQHF. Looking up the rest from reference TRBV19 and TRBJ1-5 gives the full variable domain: DGGITQSPKYLFRKEGQNVTLSCEQNLNHDAMYWYRQDPGQGLRLIYYSQIVNDFQKGDIAEGYSVSREKKESFPLTVTSAQKNPTAFYLCASSIGGDSNQPQHFGDGTRLSIL.

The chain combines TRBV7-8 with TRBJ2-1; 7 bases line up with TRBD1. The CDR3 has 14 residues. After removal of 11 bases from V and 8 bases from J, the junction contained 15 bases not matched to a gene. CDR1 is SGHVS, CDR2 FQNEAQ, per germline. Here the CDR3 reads CAWTPTGSGHEQFF. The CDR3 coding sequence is TGTGCCTGGACCCCGACAGGGAGTGGGCATGAGCAGTTCTTC.

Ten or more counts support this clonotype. DNA of the CDR3: TGCAGCGTTGAAGTAGGGGACTGGTACTCCTACGAGCAGTACTTC. Amino acid sequence: CSVEVGDWYSYEQYF. The genes are TRBV29-1 and TRBJ2-7, with a possible D match to TRBD2 (6 bases). Between the trimmed V and J ends, which lost 1 base and 0 bases, there was a span of 13 bases. The germline gives CDR1 SQVTM, CDR2 ANQGSEA. This CDR3 contains 15 residues.

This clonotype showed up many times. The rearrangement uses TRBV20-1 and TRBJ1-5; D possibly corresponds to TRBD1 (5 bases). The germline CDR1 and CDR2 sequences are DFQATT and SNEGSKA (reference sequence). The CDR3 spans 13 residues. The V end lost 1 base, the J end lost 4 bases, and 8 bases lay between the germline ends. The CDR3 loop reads CSARAGQNQPQHF. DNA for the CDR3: TGCAGTGCTAGAGCGGGGCAGAATCAGCCCCAGCATTTT.

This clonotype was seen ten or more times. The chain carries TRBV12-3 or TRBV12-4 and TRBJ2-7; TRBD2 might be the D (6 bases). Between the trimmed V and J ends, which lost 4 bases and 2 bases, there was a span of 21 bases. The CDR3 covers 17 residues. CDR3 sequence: CASSYGSGGRGPYEQYF. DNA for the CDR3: TGTGCCAGCAGTTACGGTTCTGGTGGGCGGGGCCCCTACGAGCAGTACTTC.

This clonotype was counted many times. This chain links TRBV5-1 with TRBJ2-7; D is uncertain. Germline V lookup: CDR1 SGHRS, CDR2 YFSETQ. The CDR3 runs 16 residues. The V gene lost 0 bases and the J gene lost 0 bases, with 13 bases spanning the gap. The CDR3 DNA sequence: TGCGCCAGCAGCTTGGAGTGGCGGCACGGCTCCTACGAGCAGTACTTC. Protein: CASSLEWRHGSYEQYF.

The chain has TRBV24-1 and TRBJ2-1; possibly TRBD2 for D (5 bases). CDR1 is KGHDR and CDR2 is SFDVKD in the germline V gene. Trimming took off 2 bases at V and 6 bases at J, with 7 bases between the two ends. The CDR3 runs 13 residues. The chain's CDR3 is CATSDSGSNEQFF. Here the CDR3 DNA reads TGTGCCACCAGTGATTCGGGGTCCAATGAGCAGTTCTTC.

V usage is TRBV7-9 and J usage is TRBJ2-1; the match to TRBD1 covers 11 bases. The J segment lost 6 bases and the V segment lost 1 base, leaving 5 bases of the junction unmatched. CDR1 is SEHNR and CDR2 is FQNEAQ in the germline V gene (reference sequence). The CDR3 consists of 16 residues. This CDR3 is CASSLVWDRGGNEQFF. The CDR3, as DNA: TGTGCCAGCAGCTTAGTATGGGACAGGGGGGGCAATGAGCAGTTCTTC.

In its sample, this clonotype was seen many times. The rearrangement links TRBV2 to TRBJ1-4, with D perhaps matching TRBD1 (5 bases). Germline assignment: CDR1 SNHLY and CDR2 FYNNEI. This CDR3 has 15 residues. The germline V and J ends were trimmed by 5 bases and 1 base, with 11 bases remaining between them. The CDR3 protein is CASSPGFVTNEKLFF. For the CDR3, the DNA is TGTGCCAGCAGTCCAGGGTTTGTAACTAATGAAAAACTGTTTTTT.

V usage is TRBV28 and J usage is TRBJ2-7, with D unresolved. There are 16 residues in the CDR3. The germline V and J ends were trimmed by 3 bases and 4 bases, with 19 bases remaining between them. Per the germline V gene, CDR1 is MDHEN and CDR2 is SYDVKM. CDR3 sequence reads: CASSFEGTNTRYEQYF. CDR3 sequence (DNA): TGTGCCAGCAGTTTCGAAGGCACCAATACGCGGTACGAGCAGTACTTC.

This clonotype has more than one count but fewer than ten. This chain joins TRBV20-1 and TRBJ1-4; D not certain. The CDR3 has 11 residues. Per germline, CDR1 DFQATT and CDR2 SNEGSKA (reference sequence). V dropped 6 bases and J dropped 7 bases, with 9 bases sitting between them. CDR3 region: CSAQHSEKLFF. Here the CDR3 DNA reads TGCAGTGCACAACACAGTGAAAAACTGTTTTTT.

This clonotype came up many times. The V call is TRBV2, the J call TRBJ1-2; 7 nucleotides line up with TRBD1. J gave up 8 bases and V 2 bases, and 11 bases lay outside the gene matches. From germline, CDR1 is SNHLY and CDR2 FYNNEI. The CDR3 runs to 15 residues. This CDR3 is CASSESPNRGLGYTF. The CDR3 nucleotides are TGTGCCAGCAGTGAATCCCCAAACAGGGGTCTGGGCTACACCTTC. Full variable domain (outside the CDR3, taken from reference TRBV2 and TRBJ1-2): EPEVTQTPSHQVTQMGQEVILRCVPISNHLYFYWYRQILGQKVEFLVSFYNNEISEKSEIFDDQFSVERPDGSNFTLKIRSTKLEDSAMYFCASSESPNRGLGYTFGSGTRLTVV.

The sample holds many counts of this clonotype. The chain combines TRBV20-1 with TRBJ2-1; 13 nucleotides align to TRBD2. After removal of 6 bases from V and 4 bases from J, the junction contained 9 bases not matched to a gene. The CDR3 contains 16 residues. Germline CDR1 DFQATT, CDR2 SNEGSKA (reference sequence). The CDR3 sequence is CSAYRTSGRRYNEQFF. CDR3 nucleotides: TGCAGTGCCTATCGGACTAGCGGGAGAAGGTACAATGAGCAGTTCTTC.